The present entry profiles one T cell receptor (beta chain) with its context. The antigen is unknown. This record comes from a study of T cell responses to AZD1222 COVID-19 vaccine. Study findings and constraints: Repertoires were sampled only after the peak T cell response. Clonal diversity may have been underestimated in mostly white British donors. Per reports, nearly half of all spike-specific TCRs target regions that are unmutated in variants. Baseline seropositivity characterized only 5 or 6 AZD1222 recipients.

This CDR3 is 13 amino acids long. The ends were cut back, 5 bases at V and 4 bases at J, with 12 bases in the middle. The germline V gene encodes CDR1 MDHEN and CDR2 SYDVKM. Profiled with immunoSEQ multiplex PCR; TCRdb holds only in-frame clones, not every one. The repertoire holds over 140,000 clones, with 92% as singletons. This receptor was identified in an adult in good health. This rearrangement joins TRBV28 to TRBJ2-7; D not certain. The source material was peripheral blood, sampled on day 0 of AZD1222 vaccination. CDR3 bases: TGTGCCAGCAGTCTGCAGGTTCCGTACGAGCAGTACTTC. Amino acids: CASSLQVPYEQYF. Complete variable domain (other parts from reference TRBV28 and TRBJ2-7): DVKVTQSSRYLVKRTGEKVFLECVQDMDHENMFWYRQDPGLGLRLIYFSYDVKMKEKGDIPEGYSVSREKKERFSLILESASTNQTSMYLCASSLQVPYEQYFGPGTRLTVT.